This T cell receptor (beta chain) originates from a study of breast tumors, draining lymph nodes, adjacent tissues. Study-wide results and limits: Data fit most tumor T cells coming from lymph node, expanding in tumor. Tumors had less TCR diversity than lymph nodes, more than nontumor tissue. Compared with basal-like, luminal-like tumors shared significantly more repertoire with nontumor tissue. That most tumor T cells come from lymph nodes remained unproven.

Comments on this clonotype: Antigen unknown.

CDR1 and CDR2 from the germline V gene are SQVTM and ANQGSEA. The CDR3 length is 14 residues. Trimming took off 7 bases at V and 4 bases at J, with 17 bases between the two ends. In TCRdb, the multiplex PCR reads were re-called with MiXCR into one record per CDR3 protein. This table has 15,000 to 20,000 distinct CDR3 sequences, roughly 45% appearing once. The receptor's source is a female donor with breast cancer. Some clones in this sample may be carry-over from other donors' samples. What was sequenced was tumor-adjacent breast tissue. This chain uses TRBV29-1 with TRBJ1-3; unclear D gene. The CDR3 loop is CSADQTGSGNTIYF. Written as DNA, the CDR3 is TGCAGCGCTGATCAGACGGGGTCGGGAAACACCATATATTTT.